This entry describes one TCR beta chain. No antigen is known for it. The CDR3 is 13 amino acids. The germline gives CDR1 DFQATT, CDR2 SNEGSKA (reference sequence). Trimming removed 0 bases from V and 10 bases from J, with 10 bases in between. This entry belongs to a study of T cell repertoires in cytomegalovirus infection. Study conclusions and caveats: Carriers of CMV and the relevant HLA type were discriminated by public TCR beta frequency. It was HLA-C-restricted CMV-specific TCR beta clonotypes that dominated the response ex vivo.

TCRdb ran MiXCR on the reads and lists one entry per CDR3 protein. The table includes under 500,000 distinct CDR3 sequences, about 44% detected once. The source is a human donor in good health (CMV status not recorded). Some clones in this sample may be carry-over from other donors' samples. Sample: cultured PBMCs, taken from culture after CMV antigen stimulation. The chain is built from TRBV20-1 and TRBJ1-6; D remains ambiguous. CDR3 bases: TGCAGTGCTAGAGATATCGCTGAATCACCCCTCCACTTT. Translating gives CSARDIAESPLHF.